This T cell receptor beta chain was observed in a study of T cells in Graves' hyperthyroidism and ophthalmopathy. Criteria for exclusion of patients were uncontrolled infection, other autoimmune disease, pregnancy or lactation. Clinicians diagnosed patients from clinical symptoms, serum thyroxine and TRAb, thyroid ultrasound and orbital computed tomography. Per germline, CDR1 DFQATT and CDR2 SNEGSKA (reference sequence). The J segment lost 5 bases and the V segment lost 6 bases, leaving 17 bases of the junction unmatched. This CDR3 has 16 amino acids. Regarding the study as a whole: Before onset, ophthalmopathy was predicted by the model a median around 6 months earlier. Most thyroid clonotypes that were expanded above 0.001 also turned up in blood.

What was amplified from RNA transcripts were TCR beta CDR3 regions. RT-PCR in the first round (using the HTBI primer set) targeted the TCR CDR3. TCRdb recomputed calls from the multiplex PCR reads with MiXCR, one row per CDR3 protein. There are around 570,000 distinct CDR3 sequences in the sample; 15% to 20% occur only once, and approximately 50% lies in the top ten. Worth noting for this clonotype: Its antigen is undetermined.

The specimen sequenced was blood. This chain joins TRBV20-1 and TRBJ1-2; 8 bases are shared with TRBD1. This clonotype was sampled from a man between 35 and 55 years old with Graves' ophthalmopathy. CDR3 coding DNA: TGCAGTGCCACCCTAGCGAGAGGTGGACAGGGATATGGCTACACCTTC. This codes for CSATLARGGQGYGYTF.